The clone carrying this T cell receptor beta chain was observed a handful of times. Assay: immunoSEQ multiplex PCR; the TCRdb copy retains only in-frame clones and omits some. This sample has 6,000 to 8,500 clones, with 50% to 60% found just once. The data were taken from a study of neoadjuvant anti-PD-1 for oral cavity cancer. Study at large: Patients without progression received a fourth nivolumab dose around day 43, then surgical resection on days 50-56.

V dropped 6 bases and J dropped 0; count of bases not matched to a gene: 2. The germline gives CDR1 ENHRY, CDR2 SYGVKD. The CDR3 consists of 14 residues. Specimen: tumor tissue, collected before nivolumab (anti-PD-1) treatment. The V and J genes are TRBV10-3 and TRBJ1-1, with TRBD1 identical over 9 bases. This TCR was recovered from a person aged 35 to 85 with oral cavity squamous cell carcinoma. DNA of the CDR3: TGTGCCATCAGACAGGGGGCCGTGAACACTGAAGCTTTCTTT. This codes for CAIRQGAVNTEAFF.